This is a list of T cell receptor beta chains from one sample in a study of control samples from healthy donors and cancer patients. TCRdb keeps only in-frame clones here, not all; method: immunoSEQ multiplex PCR. This sample carries about 90,000 clones, more than 85% of them seen once, and the ten largest clones take approximately 1.5%. Sample: blood. The receptors were gathered from a woman aged 25-40 years in good health. CDR3s include the opening cysteine and the closing phenylalanine or tryptophan. The order of the fields is V gene, J gene, D gene, clone size, CDR3 protein, CDR3 DNA. A D gene is named only where the DNA matches it firmly. Size is stated for part of the rows, as once, few or many counts, or as a class when the clone is expanded.

TRBV6-2/TRBV6-3,TRBJ1-4,-,-,CASSPGLREKLFF,TGTGCCAGCAGTCCCGGGCTTAGGGAAAAACTGTTTTTT
TRBV2,TRBJ1-2,TRBD1,-,CASSDETGYGYTF,TGTGCCAGCAGTGACGAGACAGGGTATGGCTACACCTTC
TRBV6-2/TRBV6-3,TRBJ2-1,TRBD2,-,CASSYRGLAGRDEQFF,TGTGCCAGCAGTTACAGGGGACTAGCGGGAAGGGATGAGCAGTTCTTC
TRBV27,TRBJ1-1,-,once,CASSLFFTGATEAFF,TGTGCCAGCAGTTTATTTTTTACGGGCGCCACTGAAGCTTTCTTT
TRBV4-2,TRBJ2-2,TRBD1,-,CASSPLGGLVNTGELFF,TGTGCCAGCAGCCCCCTAGGGGGCCTAGTTAACACCGGGGAGCTGTTTTTT
TRBV5-1,TRBJ1-4,TRBD1,-,CASSRRDRGRDNEKLFF,TGCGCCAGCAGCCGCCGGGACAGGGGGCGTGATAATGAAAAACTGTTTTTT
TRBV19,TRBJ2-7,TRBD1,-,CASSAAGTGGYEQYF,TGTGCCAGTAGTGCCGCCGGGACAGGGGGCTACGAGCAGTACTTC
TRBV18,TRBJ2-1,-,-,CASSPGRQGGGSSYNEQFF,TGTGCCAGCTCACCAGGTAGGCAGGGCGGAGGTAGCTCCTACAATGAGCAGTTCTTC
TRBV5-1,TRBJ1-4,-,-,CASSRTGSTNEKLFF,TGCGCCAGCAGCCGAACAGGGTCAACTAATGAAAAACTGTTTTTT
TRBV30,TRBJ1-1,TRBD1,few,CAWSPGTGNTEAFF,TGTGCCTGGAGCCCCGGGACAGGGAACACTGAAGCTTTCTTT
TRBV21-1,TRBJ1-5,-,-,CASSKVNRLYSNQPQHF,TGTGCCAGCAGCAAAGTGAACAGGCTCTATAGCAATCAGCCCCAGCATTTT
TRBV11-2,TRBJ2-5,-,-,CASSLSIQETQYF,TGTGCCAGCAGCTTATCTATACAAGAGACCCAGTACTTC
TRBV18,TRBJ2-7,TRBD1,-,CASSSFSGGDEQYF,TGTGCCAGCTCATCCTTCTCAGGGGGAGACGAGCAGTACTTC
TRBV6-5,TRBJ2-7,-,once,CASTGAFYEQYF,TGTGCCAGCACAGGTGCCTTCTACGAGCAGTACTTC
TRBV11-2,TRBJ2-3,-,few,CASIPGAGGTDTQYF,TGTGCCAGCATCCCGGGGGCGGGGGGCACAGATACGCAGTATTTT
TRBV3-1/TRBV3-2,TRBJ2-3,-,-,CASSQEPAGIYTQYF,TGTGCCAGCAGCCAAGAGCCAGCTGGAATTTATACGCAGTATTTT
TRBV5-1,TRBJ2-1,TRBD2,-,CASSLGTSGRTNNEQFF,TGCGCCAGCAGCTTGGGGACTAGCGGGAGGACTAACAATGAGCAGTTCTTC
TRBV6-2/TRBV6-3,TRBJ1-4,TRBD1,once,CASSYQRTGTGDEKLFF,TGTGCCAGCAGTTACCAGAGAACCGGGACAGGGGATGAAAAACTGTTTTTT
TRBV10-3,TRBJ1-6,-,-,CAISESIEGSPLHF,TGTGCCATCAGTGAGTCGATAGAGGGGTCACCCCTCCACTTT
TRBV2,TRBJ2-1,-,-,CASTPAGASSYNEQFF,TGTGCCAGCACCCCAGCCGGGGCGAGCTCCTACAATGAGCAGTTCTTC
TRBV5-1,TRBJ1-2,TRBD1,-,CASSRDRGTSANYGYTF,TGCGCCAGCAGTCGGGACAGGGGGACTTCAGCCAACTATGGCTACACCTTC
TRBV4-2,TRBJ2-1,-,-,CASSQELIGYNEQFF,TGTGCCAGCAGCCAAGAGCTCATAGGGTACAATGAGCAGTTCTTC
TRBV24-1,TRBJ1-1,-,-,CATSGIKQGNTEAFF,TGTGCCACCAGTGGGATAAAACAGGGGAACACTGAAGCTTTCTTT
TRBV4-1,TRBJ1-6,TRBD1,-,CASSQEGQGSSYNSPLHF,TGCGCCAGCAGCCAAGAAGGACAGGGAAGCTCCTATAATTCACCCCTCCACTTT
TRBV24-1,TRBJ2-2,TRBD2,-,CATSPGTMNTGELFF,TGTGCCACCAGTCCCGGGACTATGAACACCGGGGAGCTGTTTTTT
TRBV28,TRBJ2-7,-,-,CASSSRGGYYEQYF,TGTGCCAGCAGTTCCAGGGGGGGCTACTACGAGCAGTACTTC
TRBV18,TRBJ2-7,TRBD1,-,CASSPGMTGSPHEQYF,TGTGCCAGCTCACCCGGGATGACAGGGTCACCTCACGAGCAGTACTTC
TRBV27,TRBJ2-1,-,-,CASSFETPPNEQFF,TGTGCCAGCAGTTTTGAAACTCCCCCCAATGAGCAGTTCTTC
TRBV10-3,TRBJ2-1,-,-,CAISETGWDNEQFF,TGTGCCATCAGTGAGACAGGGTGGGACAATGAGCAGTTCTTC
TRBV19,TRBJ2-7,-,-,CASSRLGEQYF,TGTGCCAGTAGTAGACTCGGCGAGCAGTACTTC
TRBV9,TRBJ2-3,TRBD1,-,CASSVQGALDTQYF,TGTGCCAGCAGCGTACAGGGGGCTTTGGATACGCAGTATTTT
TRBV5-1,TRBJ2-1,-,-,CASSPSTGSTWTYNEQFF,TGCGCCAGCAGCCCATCGACAGGTTCCACCTGGACCTACAATGAGCAGTTCTTC
TRBV19,TRBJ2-2,TRBD2,-,CASSWPSGTAGELFF,TGTGCCAGTAGTTGGCCTAGCGGGACGGCCGGGGAGCTGTTTTTT
TRBV2,TRBJ2-7,-,-,CASSGTGSWYEQYF,TGTGCCAGCAGTGGGACGGGGTCTTGGTACGAGCAGTACTTC
TRBV3-1/TRBV3-2,TRBJ2-5,-,-,CASSQGRGHRQETQYF,TGTGCCAGCAGCCAAGGCCGGGGACACCGACAAGAGACCCAGTACTTC
TRBV18,TRBJ2-1,-,-,CASSPPGHRSYNEQFF,TGTGCCAGCTCACCACCGGGACATCGCTCCTACAATGAGCAGTTCTTC
TRBV6-1,TRBJ1-6,-,-,CASSEASVPSPLHF,TGTGCCAGCAGTGAAGCCTCTGTACCGTCACCCCTCCACTTT
TRBV4-2,TRBJ1-6,-,few,CASSQATGSPLHF,TGTGCCAGCAGCCAAGCCACCGGTTCACCCCTCCACTTT
TRBV5-5,TRBJ1-4,TRBD1,-,CASSRDRVATNEKLFF,TGTGCCAGCAGCCGCGACAGGGTCGCAACTAATGAAAAACTGTTTTTT
TRBV5-5,TRBJ2-4,-,-,CASSLEGIQYF,TGTGCCAGCAGCTTGGAAGGGATTCAGTACTTC
TRBV2,TRBJ1-1,-,-,CASSEANTEAFF,TGTGCCAGCAGTGAAGCAAACACTGAAGCTTTCTTT
TRBV29-1,TRBJ2-7,-,-,CSTRKDPSSYEQYF,TGCTCCACGCGTAAGGATCCGAGCTCCTACGAGCAGTACTTC
TRBV6-2/TRBV6-3,TRBJ1-5,TRBD1,once,CASSSYSRGRGRLNQPQHF,TGTGCCAGCAGTTCCTATAGCAGGGGGCGAGGGCGCTTAAATCAGCCCCAGCATTTT
TRBV24-1,TRBJ2-6,-,-,CATQDSSSGANVLTF,TGTGCCACCCAGGACAGCAGCTCTGGGGCCAACGTCCTGACTTTC
TRBV29-1,TRBJ2-5,-,-,CSVATGLQETQYF,TGCAGCGTTGCAACAGGGCTCCAAGAGACCCAGTACTTC
TRBV11-1,TRBJ1-1,-,-,CASSLGLGMNTEAFF,TGTGCCAGCAGCTTAGGGTTAGGGATGAACACTGAAGCTTTCTTT
TRBV27,TRBJ2-5,-,-,CASSPPGRGVLSHQETQYF,TGTGCCAGCAGTCCCCCTGGCAGGGGAGTTTTGAGTCACCAAGAGACCCAGTACTTC
TRBV30,TRBJ1-3,-,-,CAWSWGSTVSGNTIYF,TGTGCCTGGAGCTGGGGATCGACAGTCTCTGGAAACACCATATATTTT
TRBV4-1,TRBJ2-3,-,-,CASSPDKLRGTDTQYF,TGCGCCAGCAGCCCAGACAAGTTGCGGGGCACAGATACGCAGTATTTT
TRBV28,TRBJ2-3,TRBD1,-,CASSWRTGVGTDTQYF,TGTGCCAGCAGCTGGCGGACAGGGGTGGGTACAGATACGCAGTATTTT
TRBV19,TRBJ1-2,-,once,CASREGVFNYGYTF,TGTGCCAGTAGGGAGGGGGTATTTAACTATGGCTACACCTTC
TRBV6-5,TRBJ1-2,TRBD1,-,CASSRDSYGYTF,TGTGCCAGCAGCCGGGACAGTTATGGCTACACCTTC
TRBV29-1,TRBJ2-1,-,-,CSAEDRDYLQFF,TGCAGCGCCGAGGACAGGGACTACCTCCAGTTCTTC
TRBV7-8,TRBJ1-4,-,once,CASSLAVGDEKLFF,TGTGCCAGCAGCTTAGCGGTCGGGGATGAAAAACTGTTTTTT
TRBV19,TRBJ1-1,TRBD1,-,CASSQSKTGYVNTEAFF,TGTGCCAGTAGTCAAAGCAAGACAGGGTATGTCAACACTGAAGCTTTCTTT
TRBV28,TRBJ1-6,-,-,CASSPGTTVNNSPLHF,TGTGCCAGCTCCCCCGGGACGACCGTAAATAATTCACCCCTCCACTTT
TRBV15,TRBJ1-4,TRBD1,-,CATSREDRGNEKLFF,TGTGCCACCAGCAGAGAGGACAGGGGTAATGAAAAACTGTTTTTT
TRBV12-3/TRBV12-4,TRBJ2-7,-,-,CASSLSRLNEQYF,TGTGCCAGCAGCCTGTCGCGGCTAAACGAGCAGTACTTC
TRBV15,TRBJ1-5,-,-,CATSRDARLNQPQHF,TGTGCCACCAGCAGAGATGCACGGCTCAATCAGCCCCAGCATTTT
TRBV6-5,TRBJ2-5,TRBD2,-,CASSSLAGQETQYF,TGTGCCAGCAGTTCCCTAGCGGGACAAGAGACCCAGTACTTC